This TCR beta chain emerged from a study of memory CD4+ T cells and cytomegalovirus serostatus. The sort gate was single viable CD3+CD4+CD8-CD45RO+ cells for memory CD4+ T cells. Serum IgG to CMV pp150, pp28, p38 and p52 defined serostatus. In the case of this clone: Its antigen is as yet unknown.

TCRdb keeps only in-frame clones here, not all; method: immunoSEQ multiplex PCR. Of some 59,000 clones listed, 75% to 85% are singletons. Findings and limits, study-wide: Each of approximately 73 CMV-associated TCRbeta sequences occurred in one to five individuals. Repertoires predicted CMV serostatus with median bootstrapped AUC of approximately 0.95. The CMV-associated TCR signature appears largely within the CD4+ memory repertoire.

The source material was memory CD4+ T cells from blood. The source of this sequence is an adult in good health and CMV-seronegative.

The CDR3 DNA reads as TGTGCCAGCAGCCCGGGGGCAGGGGGCTTTGCAACTAATGAAAAACTGTTTTTT. Protein product: CASSPGAGGFATNEKLFF. This sequence joins TRBV5-4 and TRBJ1-4, with 8 bases aligning to TRBD1. Germline CDR1 and CDR2: SGHNT and YYREEE (reference sequence). J gave up 0 bases and V 4 bases, and 11 bases lay outside the gene matches. There are 18 residues in the CDR3.